These 23 T cell receptor beta chains were sequenced from one sample in a study of cytomegalovirus exposure and HLA in healthy donors. Researchers ran the PCR with 60 Vbeta and 13 Jbeta primers. The data were produced by immunoSEQ multiplex PCR, yet TCRdb's version contains in-frame clones alone and is incomplete. This sample has about 160,000 clones, with just under 80% found just once. The material sequenced was PBMCs. The source of these receptors is a young man in good health and CMV-seronegative.

CDR3 nucleotides: TGTGCCAGCACGAGGCTAGACACGCAGTATTTT. It is translated as CASTRLDTQYF. V gene TRBV6-6 combines with J gene TRBJ2-3; D gene ambiguous. Germline values: CDR1 MNHNY, CDR2 SVGAGI (reference sequence). V was trimmed by 7 bases and J by 9 bases, leaving 11 bases between them. The CDR3 spans 11 residues.

J is TRBJ2-1 and V is TRBV10-1; D may be TRBD1 (5 bases). Deletions cut 3 bases from V and 6 bases from J, with 15 bases between. The germline CDR1 and CDR2 sequences are WNHNN and SYGVQD (reference sequence). The CDR3 has 15 amino acids. The CDR3 DNA is TGCGCCAGCAGTGATTCCATTCTTGGGGCCAATGAGCAGTTCTTC. Translation: CASSDSILGANEQFF.

The CDR3 reads CASSEQQGSGYTF. The CDR3 DNA reads TGTGCCAGCAGTGAGCAACAGGGGTCTGGCTACACCTTC. J is TRBJ1-2 and V is TRBV6-1; 7 bases line up with TRBD1. J gave up 7 bases and V 3 bases, and 5 bases lay outside the gene matches. This CDR3 has 13 amino acids. Germline V gives CDR1 MNHNS, CDR2 SASEGT.

This chain joins TRBV28 and TRBJ1-5; tentative D call: TRBD1 (6 bases). The CDR3 runs 14 residues. CDR1 and CDR2 (germline): MDHEN, SYDVKM. V gave up 4 bases and J gave up 3 bases, with 10 bases separating them. CDR3 region: CASSSTGDNQPQHF. The DNA of the CDR3 is TGTGCCAGCAGTTCGACAGGTGACAATCAGCCCCAGCATTTT.

This rearrangement joins TRBV29-1 to TRBJ2-7; the match to TRBD1 covers 10 bases. The V gene end was trimmed by 6 bases and the J gene end by 5 bases; junction bases not matched to a gene: 10. The CDR3 extends over 14 amino acids. Germline CDR1 SQVTM, CDR2 ANQGSEA. In DNA, the CDR3 is TGCAGCGTCAGGGCCGGGACAGGGGCCAACGAGCAGTACTTC. Residues: CSVRAGTGANEQYF.

The gene calls are TRBV4-2 and TRBJ2-1; no clear D gene. The V end was cut by 0 bases, the J end by 13 bases, with 10 bases between. This CDR3 spans 12 amino acids. The germline V gene encodes CDR1 LGHNA and CDR2 YNFKEQ. CDR3 in amino acids: CASSQDGRFQFF. The CDR3 nucleotides are TGTGCCAGCAGCCAAGATGGCAGGTTTCAGTTCTTC.

This clone was found once. This chain connects TRBV14 to TRBJ1-2; tentatively, D is TRBD1 (6 bases). Germline CDR1 SGHDN, CDR2 FVKESK. V lost 5 bases and J 6 bases, leaving 10 bases between the germline ends. The CDR3 covers 12 residues. The CDR3 loop is CASSFGQHGYTF. In DNA, the CDR3 is TGTGCCAGCAGCTTTGGACAGCATGGCTACACCTTC.

This chain connects TRBV25-1 to TRBJ1-4; D is perhaps TRBD1 (6 bases). CDR3 size: 16 residues. Germline V CDR1 and CDR2: MGHDK, SYGVNS. The germline V and J ends were trimmed by 2 bases and 7 bases, with 17 bases remaining between them. The CDR3 region is CASSERGSNRGEKLFF. For the CDR3, the DNA is TGTGCCAGCAGTGAAAGGGGGTCGAATCGTGGTGAAAAACTGTTTTTT.

The V gene is TRBV6-5, the J gene TRBJ1-2, with 9 nucleotides matching TRBD1. CDR1 and CDR2 (germline): MNHEY, SVGAGI. The CDR3 is 14 residues long. The J segment lost 4 bases and the V segment lost 0 bases, leaving 0 bases of the junction unmatched. CDR3 protein: CASSYSDRGYGYTF. The CDR3 bases are TGTGCCAGCAGTTACTCGGACAGGGGCTATGGCTACACCTTC.

This CDR3 is CASSLADSGQFF. In DNA form, the CDR3 reads TGCGCCAGCAGCTTGGCGGACAGCGGGCAGTTCTTC. This chain uses TRBV5-1 with TRBJ2-1, with D perhaps TRBD1 (6 bases). CDR1 is SGHRS and CDR2 is YFSETQ in the germline V gene. This CDR3 comprises 12 residues. The V end was cut by 0 bases, the J end by 12 bases, with 10 bases between.

CDR3 amino acids: CASSHLLAGELSETQYF. The CDR3 DNA follows: TGCGCCAGCAGCCACCTACTAGCGGGAGAGTTATCAGAGACCCAGTACTTC. J is TRBJ2-5 and V is TRBV4-1; TRBD2 matches at 11 bases. V was clipped by 3 bases and J by 4 bases; unmatched bases: 10. Germline-derived CDR1 and CDR2 are MGHRA and YSYEKL. This CDR3 is 17 amino acids long.

The chain recombines TRBV25-1 with TRBJ2-6; D remains ambiguous. The V end was cut by 2 bases, the J end by 0 bases, with 5 bases between. The CDR3 contains 15 residues. Germline V gene sequence: CDR1 MGHDK, CDR2 SYGVNS. CDR3 sequence (DNA): TGTGCCAGCAGTGAAACTTACTCTGGGGCCAACGTCCTGACTTTC. Its translation is CASSETYSGANVLTF. Drawing the rest from reference TRBV25-1 and TRBJ2-6, the complete variable domain is EADIYQTPRYLVIGTGKKITLECSQTMGHDKMYWYQQDPGMELHLIHYSYGVNSTEKGDLSSESTVSRIRTEHFPLTLESARPSHTSQYLCASSETYSGANVLTFGAGSRLTVL.

Written as DNA, the CDR3 is TGTGCCAGCAGCCCGACAGGTTCCTTTAACACTGAAGCTTTCTTT. Translating it yields CASSPTGSFNTEAFF. This chain uses TRBV7-9 with TRBJ1-1, with TRBD1 as a possible D gene (6 bases). CDR1 is SEHNR and CDR2 is FQNEAQ in the germline V gene (reference sequence). V shed 5 bases and J shed 2 bases, with 15 bases lying between them. The CDR3 length is 15 residues.

This chain uses TRBV5-1 with TRBJ2-1, with TRBD1 matching over 8 bases. The CDR3 is made up of 14 amino acids. The V segment lost 0 bases and the J segment 9 bases; nucleotides outside the gene matches: 5. Germline CDR1 is SGHRS and CDR2 is YFSETQ. The CDR3 DNA sequence: TGCGCCAGCAGCTTGGGACAGGGGTTAGGTGAGCAGTTCTTC. It is translated as CASSLGQGLGEQFF. The complete variable domain, with remaining parts taken from reference TRBV5-1 and TRBJ2-1, reads KAGVTQTPRYLIKTRGQQVTLSCSPISGHRSVSWYQQTPGQGLQFLFEYFSETQRNKGNFPGRFSGRQFSNSRSEMNVSTLELGDSALYLCASSLGQGLGEQFFGPGTRLTVL.

This clone was recorded once. V and J are TRBV5-4 and TRBJ1-2; 8 nucleotides line up with TRBD1. The CDR3 covers 16 residues. The germline CDR1 and CDR2 sequences are SGHNT and YYREEE (reference sequence). The V gene end was trimmed by 4 bases and the J gene end by 3 bases; junction bases not matched to a gene: 11. The CDR3 here is CASSMGGAGGDYGYTF. The CDR3, as DNA: TGTGCCAGCAGCATGGGGGGGGCAGGGGGCGACTATGGCTACACCTTC.

This rearrangement joins TRBV30 to TRBJ1-1; D is uncertain. The V end lost 3 bases, the J end lost 5 bases, and 19 bases lay between the germline ends. Germline CDR1 and CDR2: GTSNPN and SVGIG (reference sequence). The CDR3 loop spans 15 amino acids. CDR3 protein: CAWRSGPFSGTEAFF. Written as DNA, the CDR3 is TGTGCCTGGAGGTCAGGCCCCTTCTCGGGGACTGAAGCTTTCTTT.

The chain links TRBV5-4 to TRBJ2-3, with 16 positions matching TRBD2. The germline V gene has CDR1 SGHNT and CDR2 YYREEE (reference sequence). The CDR3 loop spans 17 amino acids. Losses at the gene ends were 4 bases for V and 8 bases for J; bases not matched to a gene: 10. As DNA, the CDR3 is TGTGCCAGCAGCGTACCGGGACTAGCGGGGGGGCGGGGTACGCAGTATTTT. Protein: CASSVPGLAGGRGTQYF. Full variable domain (rest looked up from reference TRBV5-4 and TRBJ2-3): ETGVTQSPTHLIKTRGQQVTLRCSSQSGHNTVSWYQQALGQGPQFIFQYYREEENGRGNFPPRFSGLQFPNYSSELNVNALELDDSALYLCASSVPGLAGGRGTQYFGPGTRLTVL.

The chain uses TRBV30 and TRBJ2-1; TRBD2 might be the D (5 bases). V shed 2 bases and J shed 2 bases, with 13 bases lying between them. CDR3 size: 15 residues. Germline lookup yields CDR1 GTSNPN and CDR2 SVGIG (reference sequence). CDR3 DNA: TGTGCCTGGAGTATTAGCGCCTCTACCTACAATGAGCAGTTCTTC. Translated: CAWSISASTYNEQFF.

Comment on this clone: The sample holds other DNA sequences that translate to the same CDR3. The rearrangement joins TRBV18 to TRBJ2-3, with a weak D call TRBD2 (5 bases). V gave up 0 bases and J gave up 1 base, with 5 bases separating them. The CDR3 has 14 residues. From germline, CDR1 is KGHSH and CDR2 LQKENI. CDR3 residues: CASSPPRGTDTQYF. CDR3 coding DNA: TGTGCCAGCTCACCACCGAGGGGCACAGATACGCAGTATTTT.

In its sample, this clone was seen once. The J gene is TRBJ2-1, the V gene TRBV6-1, with D perhaps matching TRBD2 (6 bases). V was cut by 9 bases and J by 8 bases, with 14 bases left in between. Germline CDR1 reads MNHNS; CDR2 reads SASEGT. The CDR3 has 12 amino acids. This chain's CDR3 is CASSTGGDEQFF. As DNA, the CDR3 is TGTGCCAGTTCCACCGGGGGTGATGAGCAGTTCTTC.

This sequence joins TRBV5-4 and TRBJ2-1, with 8 bases aligning to TRBD2. CDR3 size: 15 residues. CDR1 SGHNT and CDR2 YYREEE come from the germline V gene (reference sequence). With 4 bases clipped from V and 4 bases from J, the junction kept 7 bases outside the gene matches. CDR3 loop: CASSVRGGWYNEQFF. Here the CDR3 DNA reads TGTGCCAGCAGCGTACGGGGGGGCTGGTACAATGAGCAGTTCTTC.

J is TRBJ2-5 and V is TRBV7-9, with TRBD2 identical over 12 bases. Germline-derived CDR1 and CDR2 are SEHNR and FQNEAQ (reference sequence). Unmatched junction bases numbered 5, after V lost 3 bases and J lost 6 bases. The CDR3 contains 15 residues. The CDR3, as DNA: TGTGCCAGCAGCTTCCTAGCGGGAGGGCCAAAGACCCAGTACTTC. This codes for CASSFLAGGPKTQYF.

The chain is built from TRBV19 and TRBJ1-2; D not certain. Per the germline V gene, CDR1 is LNHDA and CDR2 is SQIVND (reference sequence). The CDR3 totals 14 residues. V gave up 7 bases and J gave up 2 bases, with 14 bases separating them. In nucleotides, the CDR3 is TGTGCCAGTACCATAACCGGGAAGAACTATGGCTACACCTTC. Protein product: CASTITGKNYGYTF.